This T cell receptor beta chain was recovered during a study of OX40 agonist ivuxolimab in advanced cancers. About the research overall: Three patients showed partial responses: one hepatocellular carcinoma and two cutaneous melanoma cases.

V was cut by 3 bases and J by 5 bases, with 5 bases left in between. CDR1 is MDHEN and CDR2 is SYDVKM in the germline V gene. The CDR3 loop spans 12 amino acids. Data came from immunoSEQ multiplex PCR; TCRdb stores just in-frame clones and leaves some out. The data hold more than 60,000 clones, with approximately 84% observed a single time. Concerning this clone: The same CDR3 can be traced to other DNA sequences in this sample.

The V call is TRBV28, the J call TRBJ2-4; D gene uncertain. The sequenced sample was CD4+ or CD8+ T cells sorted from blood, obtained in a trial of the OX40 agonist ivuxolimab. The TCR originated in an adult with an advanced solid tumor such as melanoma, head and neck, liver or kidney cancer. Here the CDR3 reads CASSLGENIQYF. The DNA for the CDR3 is TGTGCCAGCAGTTTGGGTGAAAACATTCAGTACTTC.